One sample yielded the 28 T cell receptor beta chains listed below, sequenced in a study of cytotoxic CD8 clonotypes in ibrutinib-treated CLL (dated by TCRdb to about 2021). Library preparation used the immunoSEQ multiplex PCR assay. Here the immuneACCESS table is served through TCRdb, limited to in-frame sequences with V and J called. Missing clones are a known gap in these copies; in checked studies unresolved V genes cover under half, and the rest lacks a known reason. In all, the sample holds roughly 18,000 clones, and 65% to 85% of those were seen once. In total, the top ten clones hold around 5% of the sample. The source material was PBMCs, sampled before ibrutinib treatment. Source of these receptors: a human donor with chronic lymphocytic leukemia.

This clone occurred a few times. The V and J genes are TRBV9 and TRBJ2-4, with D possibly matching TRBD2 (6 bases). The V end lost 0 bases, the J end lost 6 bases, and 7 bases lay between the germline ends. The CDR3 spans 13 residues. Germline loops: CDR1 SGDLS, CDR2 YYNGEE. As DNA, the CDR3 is TGTGCCAGCAGCGTAGAGGAGGGAAACATTCAGTACTTC. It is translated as CASSVEEGNIQYF.

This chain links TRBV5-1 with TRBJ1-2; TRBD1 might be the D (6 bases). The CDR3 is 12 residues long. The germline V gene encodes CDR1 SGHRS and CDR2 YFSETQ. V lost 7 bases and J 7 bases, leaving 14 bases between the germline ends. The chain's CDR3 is CASRTRDTGYTF. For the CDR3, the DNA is TGCGCCAGCCGAACCCGGGACACTGGCTACACCTTC.

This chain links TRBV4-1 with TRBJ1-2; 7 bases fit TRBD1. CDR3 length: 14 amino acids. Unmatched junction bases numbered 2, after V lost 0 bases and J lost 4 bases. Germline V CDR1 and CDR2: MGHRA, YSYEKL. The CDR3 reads CASSQDQGVYGYTF. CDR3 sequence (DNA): TGCGCCAGCAGCCAAGATCAGGGGGTCTATGGCTACACCTTC.

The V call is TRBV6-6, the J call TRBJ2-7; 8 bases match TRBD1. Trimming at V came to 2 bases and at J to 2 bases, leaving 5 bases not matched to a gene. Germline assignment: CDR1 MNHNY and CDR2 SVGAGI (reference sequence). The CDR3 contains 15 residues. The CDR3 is CASSYTGTGTYEQYF. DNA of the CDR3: TGTGCCAGCAGTTACACCGGGACAGGAACCTACGAGCAGTACTTC.

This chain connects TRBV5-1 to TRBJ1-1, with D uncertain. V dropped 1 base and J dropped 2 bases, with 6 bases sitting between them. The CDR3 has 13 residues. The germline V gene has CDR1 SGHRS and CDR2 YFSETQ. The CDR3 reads CASSLSINTEAFF. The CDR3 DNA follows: TGCGCCAGCAGCTTGTCCATAAACACTGAAGCTTTCTTT.

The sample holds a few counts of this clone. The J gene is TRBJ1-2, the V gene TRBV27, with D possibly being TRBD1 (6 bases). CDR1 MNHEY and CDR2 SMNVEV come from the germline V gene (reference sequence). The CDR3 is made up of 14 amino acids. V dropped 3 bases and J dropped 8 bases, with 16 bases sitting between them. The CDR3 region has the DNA TGTGCCAGCAGTTTTGGGGACACTCGAGCCGGCTACACCTTC. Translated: CASSFGDTRAGYTF.

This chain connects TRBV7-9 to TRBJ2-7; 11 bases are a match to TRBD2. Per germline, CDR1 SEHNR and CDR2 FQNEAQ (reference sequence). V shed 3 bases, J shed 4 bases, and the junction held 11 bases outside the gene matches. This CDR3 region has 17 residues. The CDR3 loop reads CASSFPSGSGGDYEQYF. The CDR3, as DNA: TGTGCCAGCAGCTTCCCATCGGGTAGCGGGGGGGATTACGAGCAGTACTTC.

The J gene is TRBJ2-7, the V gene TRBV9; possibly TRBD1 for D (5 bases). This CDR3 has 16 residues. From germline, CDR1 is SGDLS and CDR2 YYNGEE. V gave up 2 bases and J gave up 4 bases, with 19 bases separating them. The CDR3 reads CASSVNAQGRAYEQYF. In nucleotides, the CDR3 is TGTGCCAGCAGCGTCAATGCCCAGGGAAGGGCTTACGAGCAGTACTTC.

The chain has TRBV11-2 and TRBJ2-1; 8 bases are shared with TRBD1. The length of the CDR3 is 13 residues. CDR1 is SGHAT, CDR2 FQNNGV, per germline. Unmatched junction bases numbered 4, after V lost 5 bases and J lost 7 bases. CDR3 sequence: CASSMDRENEQFF. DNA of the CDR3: TGTGCCAGCAGCATGGACAGGGAAAATGAGCAGTTCTTC.

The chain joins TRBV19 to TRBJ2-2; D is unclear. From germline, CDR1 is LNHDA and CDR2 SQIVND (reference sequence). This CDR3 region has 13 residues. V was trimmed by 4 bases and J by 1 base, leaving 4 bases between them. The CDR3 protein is CASSRLNTGELFF. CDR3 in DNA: TGTGCCAGTAGTAGACTGAACACCGGGGAGCTGTTTTTT.

This CDR3 reads CASSLRAGPDTQYF. The CDR3 coding sequence is TGTGCCAGCAGCTTAAGAGCGGGCCCTGATACGCAGTATTTT. The chain uses TRBV7-3 and TRBJ2-3; weak D call: TRBD2 (6 bases). Trimming stripped 1 base from V and 6 bases from J, with 11 bases between. The CDR3 spans 14 residues. Germline CDR1 SGHTA, CDR2 FQGTGA.

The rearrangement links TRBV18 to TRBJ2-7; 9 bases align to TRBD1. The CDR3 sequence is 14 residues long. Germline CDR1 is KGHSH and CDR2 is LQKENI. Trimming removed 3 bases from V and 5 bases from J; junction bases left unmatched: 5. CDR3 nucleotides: TGTGCCAGCTCACCGCCCGGGACAGGGAACGAGCAGTACTTC. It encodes CASSPPGTGNEQYF.

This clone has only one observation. The CDR3 DNA reads as TGTGCCAGCAGAACAGGACTAGGCTACGAGCAGTACTTC. Translation: CASRTGLGYEQYF. The chain joins TRBV5-6 to TRBJ2-7; TRBD2 agrees at 7 bases. V lost 5 bases, J lost 3 bases, and 5 bases stayed unmatched. The CDR3 runs 13 residues. Germline V lookup: CDR1 SGHDT, CDR2 YYEEEE.

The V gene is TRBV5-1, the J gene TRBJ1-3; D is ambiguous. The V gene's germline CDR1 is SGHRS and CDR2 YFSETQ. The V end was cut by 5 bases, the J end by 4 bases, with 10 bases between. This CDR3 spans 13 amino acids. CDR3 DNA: TGCGCCAGCAGGGAGGGAGCCGGAAACACCATATATTTT. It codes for CASREGAGNTIYF.

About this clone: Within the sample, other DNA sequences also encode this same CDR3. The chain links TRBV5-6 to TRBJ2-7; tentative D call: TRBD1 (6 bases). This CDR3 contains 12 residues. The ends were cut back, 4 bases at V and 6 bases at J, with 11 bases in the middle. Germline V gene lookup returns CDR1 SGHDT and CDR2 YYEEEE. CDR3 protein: CASSLNRVEQYF. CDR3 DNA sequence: TGTGCCAGCAGCCTAAACAGGGTCGAGCAGTACTTC. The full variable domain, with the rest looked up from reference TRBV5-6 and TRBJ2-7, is DAGVTQSPTHLIKTRGQQVTLRCSPKSGHDTVSWYQQALGQGPQFIFQYYEEEERQRGNFPDRFSGHQFPNYSSELNVNALLLGDSALYLCASSLNRVEQYFGPGTRLTVT.

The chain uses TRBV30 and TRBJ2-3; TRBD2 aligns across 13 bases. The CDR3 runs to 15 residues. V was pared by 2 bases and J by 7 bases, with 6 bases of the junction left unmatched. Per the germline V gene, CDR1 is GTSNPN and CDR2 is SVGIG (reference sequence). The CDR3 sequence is CAWSLGLAGSNTQYF. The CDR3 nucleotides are TGTGCCTGGAGTCTGGGACTAGCGGGGAGCAATACGCAGTATTTT.

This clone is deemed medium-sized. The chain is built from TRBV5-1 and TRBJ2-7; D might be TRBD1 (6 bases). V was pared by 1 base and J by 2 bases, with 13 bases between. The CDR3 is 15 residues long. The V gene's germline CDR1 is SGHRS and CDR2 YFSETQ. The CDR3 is CASSLNSGTPYEQYF. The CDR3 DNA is TGCGCCAGCAGCTTGAATTCCGGGACACCCTACGAGCAGTACTTC.

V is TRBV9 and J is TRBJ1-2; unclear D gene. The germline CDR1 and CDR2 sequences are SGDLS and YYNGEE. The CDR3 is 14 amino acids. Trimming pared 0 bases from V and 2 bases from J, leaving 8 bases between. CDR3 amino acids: CASSVDVGNYGYTF. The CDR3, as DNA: TGTGCCAGCAGCGTAGACGTAGGAAACTATGGCTACACCTTC.

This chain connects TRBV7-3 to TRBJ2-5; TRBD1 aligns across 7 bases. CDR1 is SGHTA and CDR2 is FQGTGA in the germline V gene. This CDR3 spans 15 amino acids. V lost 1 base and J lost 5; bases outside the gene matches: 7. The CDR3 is CASSLSSGGVETQYF. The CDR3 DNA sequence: TGTGCCAGCAGCTTAAGTTCAGGGGGAGTGGAGACCCAGTACTTC.

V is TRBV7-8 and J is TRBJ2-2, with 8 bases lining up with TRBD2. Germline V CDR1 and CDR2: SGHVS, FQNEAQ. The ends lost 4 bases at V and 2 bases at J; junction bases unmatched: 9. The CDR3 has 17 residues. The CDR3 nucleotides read TGTGCCAGCAGCTCATCCCATAGCGGGGATAACACCGGGGAGCTGTTTTTT. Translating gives CASSSSHSGDNTGELFF.

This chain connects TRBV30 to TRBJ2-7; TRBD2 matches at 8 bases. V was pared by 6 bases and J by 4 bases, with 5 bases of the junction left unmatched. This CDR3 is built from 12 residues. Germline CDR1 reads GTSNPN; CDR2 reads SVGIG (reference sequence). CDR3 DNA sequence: TGTGCCTGCCACCCGGGGGGGTACGAGCAGTACTTC. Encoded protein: CACHPGGYEQYF.

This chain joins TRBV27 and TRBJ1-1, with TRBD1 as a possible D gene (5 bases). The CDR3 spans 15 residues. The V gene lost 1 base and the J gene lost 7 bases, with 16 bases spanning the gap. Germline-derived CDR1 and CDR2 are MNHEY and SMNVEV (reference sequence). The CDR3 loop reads CASSLFGYEGDEAFF. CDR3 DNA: TGTGCCAGCAGTTTATTTGGGTACGAAGGGGATGAAGCTTTCTTT.

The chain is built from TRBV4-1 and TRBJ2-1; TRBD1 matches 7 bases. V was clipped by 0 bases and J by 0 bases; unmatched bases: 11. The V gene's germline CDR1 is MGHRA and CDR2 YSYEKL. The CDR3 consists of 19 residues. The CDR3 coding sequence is TGCGCCAGCAGCCAAGATCCCGGGACAGCATCGAGCTCCTACAATGAGCAGTTCTTC. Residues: CASSQDPGTASSSYNEQFF.

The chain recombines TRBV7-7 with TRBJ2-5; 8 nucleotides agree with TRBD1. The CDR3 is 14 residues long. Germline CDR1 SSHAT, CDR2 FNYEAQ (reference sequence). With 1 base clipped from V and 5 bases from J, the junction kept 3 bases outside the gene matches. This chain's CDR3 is CASSLGTGLETQYF. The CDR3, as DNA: TGTGCCAGCAGCTTAGGGACAGGGCTGGAGACCCAGTACTTC.

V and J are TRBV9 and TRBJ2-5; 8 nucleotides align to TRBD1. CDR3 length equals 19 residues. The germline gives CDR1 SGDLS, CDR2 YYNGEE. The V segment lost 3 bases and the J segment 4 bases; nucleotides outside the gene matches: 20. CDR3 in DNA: TGTGCCAGCAGCGGGGAGATTTTTGTTGACGACAGGGGTTTAGAGACCCAGTACTTC. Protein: CASSGEIFVDDRGLETQYF. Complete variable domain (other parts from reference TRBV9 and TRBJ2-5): DSGVTQTPKHLITATGQRVTLRCSPRSGDLSVYWYQQSLDQGLQFLIQYYNGEERAKGNILERFSAQQFPDLHSELNLSSLELGDSALYFCASSGEIFVDDRGLETQYFGPGTRLLVL.

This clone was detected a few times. In nucleotides, the CDR3 is TGTGCCAGCAGCACTCGAACCGGGACAGATCAAGAGACCCAGTACTTC. Amino acid sequence: CASSTRTGTDQETQYF. V is TRBV13 and J is TRBJ2-5; TRBD1 matches at 7 bases. The CDR3 consists of 16 residues. Looked up from germline, CDR1 is PRHDT and CDR2 is FYEKMQ (reference sequence). Trimming cost V 5 bases and J 2 bases; bases outside gene matches: 11.

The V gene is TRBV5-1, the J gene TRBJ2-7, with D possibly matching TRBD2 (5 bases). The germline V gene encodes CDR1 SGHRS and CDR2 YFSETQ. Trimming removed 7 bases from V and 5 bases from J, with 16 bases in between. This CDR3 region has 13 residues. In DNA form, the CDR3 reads TGCGCCAGCTTGGAGAAAAAGGGAGACGAGCAGTACTTC. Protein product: CASLEKKGDEQYF.

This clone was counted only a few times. The CDR3 nucleotides are TGCGCCAGCAGCTCGGCGACAGGGGCCTACGAGCAGTACTTC. This translates into CASSSATGAYEQYF. The V call is TRBV5-1, the J call TRBJ2-7; TRBD1 matches 8 bases. The CDR3 covers 14 residues. The germline gives CDR1 SGHRS, CDR2 YFSETQ. Trimming cost V 3 bases and J 2 bases; bases outside gene matches: 4.